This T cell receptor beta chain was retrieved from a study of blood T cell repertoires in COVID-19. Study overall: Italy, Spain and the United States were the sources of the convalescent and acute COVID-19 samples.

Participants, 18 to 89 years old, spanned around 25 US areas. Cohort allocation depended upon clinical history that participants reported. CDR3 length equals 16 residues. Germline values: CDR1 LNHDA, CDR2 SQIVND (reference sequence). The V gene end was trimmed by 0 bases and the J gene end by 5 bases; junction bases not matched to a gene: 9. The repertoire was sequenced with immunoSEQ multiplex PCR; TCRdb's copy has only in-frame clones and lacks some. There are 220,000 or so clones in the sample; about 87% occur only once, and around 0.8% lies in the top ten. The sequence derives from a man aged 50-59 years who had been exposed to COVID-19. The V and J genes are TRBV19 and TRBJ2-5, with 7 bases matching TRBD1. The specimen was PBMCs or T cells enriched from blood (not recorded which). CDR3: CASSIDGNRGWETQYF. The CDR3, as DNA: TGTGCCAGTAGTATAGATGGTAACAGGGGTTGGGAGACCCAGTACTTC. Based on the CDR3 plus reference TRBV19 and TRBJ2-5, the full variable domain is DGGITQSPKYLFRKEGQNVTLSCEQNLNHDAMYWYRQDPGQGLRLIYYSQIVNDFQKGDIAEGYSVSREKKESFPLTVTSAQKNPTAFYLCASSIDGNRGWETQYFGPGTRLLVL.